This passage covers 26 T cell receptor beta chains from one sample sequenced in a study of T cell responses to AZD1222 COVID-19 vaccine. Profiled with immunoSEQ multiplex PCR; TCRdb holds only in-frame clones, not every one. The sample has under 200,000 clones; approximately 92% are singletons. The sequencing here drew on peripheral blood, taken 28 days after the second dose of the MenACWY control vaccine. The receptor set was obtained from an adult who received the MenACWY meningococcal vaccine as a control.

The DNA of the CDR3 is TGCGCCAGCAGCTTCCAGGGACTAGGTAGTGAAAAACTGTTTTTT. Protein sequence: CASSFQGLGSEKLFF. The chain recombines TRBV5-1 with TRBJ1-4; a weak D match, TRBD1 (5 bases). The CDR3 consists of 15 residues. Germline CDR1 is SGHRS and CDR2 is YFSETQ. V was pared by 2 bases and J by 7 bases, with 15 bases between.

V is TRBV28 and J is TRBJ2-5; TRBD2 matches at 7 bases. V gave up 7 bases and J gave up 4 bases; unmatched junction bases: 9. CDR3 length equals 14 residues. Germline CDR1 MDHEN, CDR2 SYDVKM. The DNA for the CDR3 is TGTGCCAGCAAAACGGGAGGTCTGGGAGAGACCCAGTACTTC. Translated, it gives CASKTGGLGETQYF. The full variable domain, its missing parts supplied by reference TRBV28 and TRBJ2-5, is DVKVTQSSRYLVKRTGEKVFLECVQDMDHENMFWYRQDPGLGLRLIYFSYDVKMKEKGDIPEGYSVSREKKERFSLILESASTNQTSMYLCASKTGGLGETQYFGPGTRLLVL.

V gene TRBV4-1 combines with J gene TRBJ1-2; TRBD1 matches at 7 bases. Germline V CDR1 and CDR2: MGHRA, YSYEKL. V shed 0 bases and J 5 bases; nucleotides not matched to a gene: 3. This CDR3 spans 14 amino acids. CDR3 loop: CASSQDPGQYGYTF. The CDR3 DNA reads TGCGCCAGCAGCCAAGACCCGGGACAGTATGGCTACACCTTC.

This sequence joins TRBV19 and TRBJ1-2; unclear D gene. Germline assignment: CDR1 LNHDA and CDR2 SQIVND (reference sequence). V shed 3 bases and J shed 8 bases, with 25 bases lying between them. This CDR3 spans 17 amino acids. The CDR3 nucleotides read TGTGCCAGTAGTATGTCGGCTGCGGTCAGTCCTACGGGGGGCTACACCTTC. Translated: CASSMSAAVSPTGGYTF.

The V call is TRBV10-3, the J call TRBJ2-5; 10 nucleotides match TRBD1. The CDR3 is made up of 14 amino acids. In germline, CDR1 is ENHRY, CDR2 SYGVKD. V was pared by 6 bases and J by 5 bases, with 6 bases of the junction left unmatched. CDR3 coding DNA: TGTGCCATCAGCAGACAGGGGGCAAGGGAGACCCAGTACTTC. Translated, it gives CAISRQGARETQYF.

The chain employs TRBV28 and TRBJ2-6, with D unresolved. Germline lookup yields CDR1 MDHEN and CDR2 SYDVKM. The CDR3 runs 15 residues. The V end was cut by 5 bases, the J end by 0 bases, with 8 bases between. CDR3 nucleotide sequence: TGTGCCAGCAGTCTAACCTACTCTGGGGCCAACGTCCTGACTTTC. It encodes CASSLTYSGANVLTF.

The CDR3 spells CASTPGVSGANVLTF. In nucleotides, the CDR3 is TGTGCCAGTACTCCAGGGGTCTCTGGGGCCAACGTCCTGACTTTC. The V gene is TRBV19, the J gene TRBJ2-6, with TRBD1 as a possible D gene (6 bases). V was shortened by 7 bases and J by 0 bases, with 10 bases between the two germline ends. In germline, CDR1 is LNHDA, CDR2 SQIVND (reference sequence). The CDR3 consists of 15 residues.

The chain uses TRBV28 and TRBJ2-4; tentative D call: TRBD2 (5 bases). The CDR3 is made up of 20 amino acids. The germline V gene has CDR1 MDHEN and CDR2 SYDVKM. V lost 4 bases to trimming and J lost 8 bases, with 33 bases between them. The CDR3, as DNA: TGTGCCAGCAGTTCTCTTACTTTCACTGACGCAACCGCTCTCGGGGACATTCAGTACTTC. Encoded protein: CASSSLTFTDATALGDIQYF. Together with reference TRBV28 and TRBJ2-4, the CDR3 gives the full variable domain: DVKVTQSSRYLVKRTGEKVFLECVQDMDHENMFWYRQDPGLGLRLIYFSYDVKMKEKGDIPEGYSVSREKKERFSLILESASTNQTSMYLCASSSLTFTDATALGDIQYFGAGTRLSVL.

V gene TRBV7-8 combines with J gene TRBJ1-4, with D unresolved. Trimming shortened V by 3 bases and J by 10 bases, and 12 bases separated the two germline ends. Looked up from germline, CDR1 is SGHVS and CDR2 is FQNEAQ. This CDR3 spans 13 amino acids. For the CDR3, the DNA is TGTGCCAGCAGCTTCATTAGGGATGGAAAACTGTTTTTT. This translates into CASSFIRDGKLFF.

This clone was seen once. The V and J genes are TRBV6-5 and TRBJ2-2; D gene uncertain. Trimming left V 2 bases short and J 4 bases short, with 5 bases between. This CDR3 has 13 amino acids. Germline-derived CDR1 and CDR2 are MNHEY and SVGAGI. The CDR3 here is CASSYRVTGELFF. As DNA, the CDR3 is TGTGCCAGCAGTTACCGCGTCACCGGGGAGCTGTTTTTT.

This chain connects TRBV18 to TRBJ2-1; D call uncertain. The V end was cut by 5 bases, the J end by 8 bases, with 22 bases between. This CDR3 contains 16 residues. In germline, CDR1 is KGHSH, CDR2 LQKENI. CDR3 residues: CASSRALSTPSDEQFF. In DNA form, the CDR3 reads TGTGCCAGCTCAAGGGCTCTGTCAACGCCATCCGATGAGCAGTTCTTC.

The chain has TRBV29-1 and TRBJ2-7; the D gene is possibly TRBD2 (6 bases). Trimming took 3 bases from V and 6 from J, leaving 12 bases between them. CDR1 SQVTM and CDR2 ANQGSEA come from the germline V gene. The CDR3 is 12 residues long. DNA for the CDR3: TGCAGCGTTGAGTGGAGGGCCTCCGAGCAGTACTTC. Its translation: CSVEWRASEQYF.

DNA for the CDR3: TGTGCCAGCAGTGAAGTGCCTTACAATGAGCAGTTCTTC. Its translation is CASSEVPYNEQFF. V usage is TRBV2 and J usage is TRBJ2-1; D uncertain. Germline CDR1 and CDR2: SNHLY and FYNNEI. With 1 base removed from V and 4 bases from J, the gap between germline ends came to 5 bases. CDR3 size: 13 residues.

The chain has TRBV11-3 and TRBJ2-3, with 16 bases matching TRBD2. This CDR3 contains 16 residues. V trimming: 5 bases; J trimming: 4 bases; junction bases outside the gene matches: 3. Germline V gene sequence: CDR1 SGHNT, CDR2 YENEEA. The CDR3 protein is CASSPGLAGGSDTQYF. CDR3 bases: TGTGCCAGCAGCCCGGGACTAGCGGGAGGGTCAGATACGCAGTATTTT.

This clone occurred once. J is TRBJ2-1 and V is TRBV19; TRBD2 agrees at 9 bases. Germline loops: CDR1 LNHDA, CDR2 SQIVND (reference sequence). V trimming: 7 bases; J trimming: 0 bases; junction bases outside the gene matches: 7. The CDR3 runs 16 residues. The CDR3 loop is CASTPFSGSSYNEQFF. For the CDR3, the DNA is TGTGCCAGTACCCCTTTTAGCGGGAGCTCCTACAATGAGCAGTTCTTC.

The CDR3 loop is CASSMWTANEQFF. The CDR3 region has the DNA TGTGCCAGTAGTATGTGGACTGCGAATGAGCAGTTCTTC. The V gene is TRBV19, the J gene TRBJ2-1; possibly TRBD2 for D (5 bases). Trimming left V 3 bases short and J 7 bases short, with 10 bases between. The CDR3 consists of 13 residues. CDR1 and CDR2 (germline): LNHDA, SQIVND (reference sequence).

The J gene is TRBJ2-7, the V gene TRBV4-1; D is possibly TRBD1 or TRBD2 (5 bases each). Between the trimmed V and J ends, which lost 0 bases and 7 bases, there was a span of 19 bases. This CDR3 is built from 16 residues. From germline, CDR1 is MGHRA and CDR2 YSYEKL. CDR3 sequence: CASSQEGTLEWSEQYF. CDR3 DNA sequence: TGCGCCAGCAGCCAAGAAGGGACCCTGGAATGGAGTGAGCAGTACTTC.

This clone was counted once. The V gene is TRBV7-2, the J gene TRBJ1-3; no firm D call. The V gene lost 1 base and the J gene lost 3 bases, with 10 bases spanning the gap. The length of the CDR3 is 15 residues. Germline assignment: CDR1 SGHTA and CDR2 FQGNSA. This CDR3 reads CASSLGAASGNTIYF. The DNA for the CDR3 is TGTGCCAGCAGCTTAGGGGCAGCAAGTGGAAACACCATATATTTT.

This chain links TRBV5-1 with TRBJ1-1; D is undetermined. The V and J ends lost 0 bases and 2 bases respectively, with 8 bases between them. Germline loops: CDR1 SGHRS, CDR2 YFSETQ. The CDR3 covers 14 residues. The CDR3 nucleotides read TGCGCCAGCAGCTTGGCCGCCCTTAACACTGAAGCTTTCTTT. Protein product: CASSLAALNTEAFF.

The J gene is TRBJ1-1, the V gene TRBV19; D gene uncertain. V lost 5 bases to trimming and J lost 1 base, with 8 bases between them. The CDR3 covers 13 residues. The V gene's germline CDR1 is LNHDA and CDR2 SQIVND (reference sequence). The CDR3 loop is CASSPVRNTEAFF. DNA for the CDR3: TGTGCCAGTAGTCCCGTTAGGAACACTGAAGCTTTCTTT.

J is TRBJ2-7 and V is TRBV19; 7 bases align to TRBD2. The V segment lost 1 base and the J segment 7 bases; nucleotides outside the gene matches: 13. The germline V gene encodes CDR1 LNHDA and CDR2 SQIVND (reference sequence). There are 16 residues in the CDR3. In DNA, the CDR3 is TGTGCCAGTAGTATAGTTCGGGCTAGCGGCTATCTGGAGCAGTACTTC. Its protein is CASSIVRASGYLEQYF.

This clone has only a few counts. This chain joins TRBV27 and TRBJ1-2; TRBD1 aligns across 8 bases. The J segment lost 4 bases and the V segment lost 6 bases, leaving 4 bases of the junction unmatched. CDR1 MNHEY and CDR2 SMNVEV come from the germline V gene (reference sequence). The length of the CDR3 is 13 residues. The CDR3 loop reads CASRTGQAYGYTF. The CDR3 bases are TGTGCCAGCAGGACGGGACAGGCCTATGGCTACACCTTC.

J is TRBJ2-3 and V is TRBV9, with D unclear. CDR1 and CDR2 (germline): SGDLS, YYNGEE. Trimming took 0 bases from V and 5 from J, leaving 7 bases between them. CDR3 length: 13 amino acids. CDR3 nucleotides: TGTGCCAGCAGCGTAGTCTCTGGAGATACGCAGTATTTT. It encodes CASSVVSGDTQYF.

The V gene is TRBV27, the J gene TRBJ1-2; TRBD1 is a possible D gene (5 bases). Germline V gene lookup returns CDR1 MNHEY and CDR2 SMNVEV (reference sequence). V lost 2 bases, J lost 6 bases, and 16 bases lay in between. There are 15 residues in the CDR3. Here the CDR3 DNA reads TGTGCCAGCAGTTTAGTTCGACGGGACGCGAATGGCTACACCTTC. It codes for CASSLVRRDANGYTF.

V is TRBV7-2 and J is TRBJ1-4; 8 nucleotides agree with TRBD1. Trimming cost V 5 bases and J 7 bases; bases outside gene matches: 3. CDR1 is SGHTA, CDR2 FQGNSA, per germline. This CDR3 is built from 13 residues. Written as DNA, the CDR3 is TGTGCCAGCAGCCGTGGACAGGGTGAAAAACTGTTTTTT. This sequence encodes CASSRGQGEKLFF.

The J gene is TRBJ2-5, the V gene TRBV2; TRBD1 agrees at 9 bases. The junction had 2 bases not matched to a gene; V was cut back by 3 bases and J by 3 bases. Germline V CDR1 and CDR2: SNHLY, FYNNEI. CDR3 length: 14 residues. The CDR3 loop is CASSDGDREETQYF. DNA for the CDR3: TGTGCCAGCAGTGATGGGGACAGGGAAGAGACCCAGTACTTC.